Shown below are 4 T cell receptor beta chains from a single sample sequenced in a study of blood T cell repertoires in COVID-19. Sequenced by immunoSEQ multiplex PCR; TCRdb stores in-frame clones only, minus some. Of fewer than 400,000 clones listed, 85% to 90% are singletons. Sequencing was carried out using peripheral blood. All receptors come from a young woman with COVID-19, enrolled during active disease.

The chain's CDR3 is CAWSVSSGVTDTQYF. The CDR3 region has the DNA TGTGCCTGGAGTGTCTCTAGCGGAGTAACAGATACGCAGTATTTT. The chain uses TRBV30 and TRBJ2-3, with 7 bases identical to TRBD2. There are 15 residues in the CDR3. Germline V gives CDR1 GTSNPN, CDR2 SVGIG (reference sequence). V lost 0 bases, J lost 3 bases, and 6 bases stayed unmatched.

The chain carries TRBV19 and TRBJ1-1, with D possibly TRBD1 on 6 matching bases. The CDR3 runs 14 residues. V was pared by 3 bases and J by 3 bases, with 11 bases between. Looked up from germline, CDR1 is LNHDA and CDR2 is SQIVND (reference sequence). The CDR3 sequence is CASSIRAGDTEAFF. The CDR3 DNA is TGTGCCAGTAGTATTCGGGCAGGGGACACTGAAGCTTTCTTT.

The chain combines TRBV27 with TRBJ1-2; 7 bases agree with TRBD1. Germline trimming cut 2 bases from V and 2 bases from J; bases unmatched to any gene: 8. Germline V CDR1 and CDR2: MNHEY, SMNVEV (reference sequence). This CDR3 spans 16 amino acids. The CDR3 here is CASSLGQASSNYGYTF. DNA for the CDR3: TGTGCCAGCAGTTTAGGACAGGCGTCCTCAAACTATGGCTACACCTTC.

The chain uses TRBV5-4 and TRBJ2-3; D might be TRBD1 (6 bases). V lost 5 bases and J 3 bases, leaving 13 bases between the germline ends. Per the germline V gene, CDR1 is SGHNT and CDR2 is YYREEE (reference sequence). The CDR3 extends over 14 amino acids. The chain's CDR3 is CASRNQGSTDTQYF. The CDR3 region has the DNA TGTGCCAGCAGAAACCAGGGGTCGACAGATACGCAGTATTTT.